Shown below are 25 T cell receptor beta chains from a single sample sequenced in a study of cytomegalovirus exposure and HLA in healthy donors. The PCR employed 60 Vbeta primers together with 13 Jbeta primers. Profiling relied on immunoSEQ multiplex PCR, and the TCRdb table lists in-frame clones only, not all of them. The data show roughly 57,000 clones, around four fifths seen once. The sample comprised PBMCs. The receptors stem from a man over 45 in good health and CMV-seronegative.

Concerning this clone: Compared with germline, one end of the junction differs, possibly owing to a read error. The chain joins TRBV5-1 to TRBJ1-5; 10 bases are shared with TRBD1. This CDR3 contains 16 residues. Germline-derived CDR1 and CDR2 are SGHRS and YFSETQ. DNA for the CDR3: TGCGCCAGCAGCCTAGACCGGGACAGGGGAAATCGGCCCCAGCATTTT. Its translation: CASSLDRDRGNRPQHF.

In this sample, this clone turned up once. V gene TRBV7-2 combines with J gene TRBJ1-1; no definite D call. The V gene's germline CDR1 is SGHTA and CDR2 FQGNSA. This CDR3 spans 12 amino acids. V dropped 5 bases and J dropped 6 bases, with 10 bases sitting between them. The CDR3 here is CASSPRIAEAFF. The CDR3 DNA reads TGTGCCAGCAGCCCGAGGATCGCTGAAGCTTTCTTT.

This rearrangement joins TRBV29-1 to TRBJ1-1, with TRBD1 as a possible D gene (6 bases). The germline CDR1 and CDR2 sequences are SQVTM and ANQGSEA. The ends were cut back, 5 bases at V and 9 bases at J, with 13 bases in the middle. CDR3 length equals 11 residues. CDR3 nucleotides: TGCAGCGTTAAGTCACAGGGTAAAGCTTTCTTT. Amino acids: CSVKSQGKAFF. The full variable domain, rest sourced from reference TRBV29-1 and TRBJ1-1, is SAVISQKPSRDICQRGTSLTIQCQVDSQVTMMFWYRQQPGQSLTLIATANQGSEATYESGFVIDKFPISRPNLTFSTLTVSNMSPEDSSIYLCSVKSQGKAFFGQGTRLTVV.

The rearrangement links TRBV9 to TRBJ1-1; D is possibly TRBD1 (6 bases). Germline lookup yields CDR1 SGDLS and CDR2 YYNGEE. This CDR3 has 15 amino acids. Trimming left V 0 bases short and J 3 bases short, with 12 bases between. CDR3 residues: CASSVEVGADTEAFF. CDR3 in DNA: TGTGCCAGCAGCGTAGAAGTGGGGGCGGACACTGAAGCTTTCTTT.

This sequence joins TRBV29-1 and TRBJ1-6, with D unresolved. The CDR3 loop spans 15 amino acids. Germline V gene data show CDR1 as SQVTM and CDR2 as ANQGSEA. Between the trimmed V and J ends, which lost 4 bases and 3 bases, there was a span of 13 bases. This chain's CDR3 is CSVGKSRFYNSPLHF. DNA for the CDR3: TGCAGCGTTGGGAAAAGCAGGTTCTATAATTCACCCCTCCACTTT.

V gene TRBV7-8 combines with J gene TRBJ2-6; 7 bases line up with TRBD1. There are 15 residues in the CDR3. Germline assignment: CDR1 SGHVS and CDR2 FQNEAQ. J lost 3 bases, V lost 6 bases, and 5 bases had no gene match. The CDR3 nucleotides are TGTGCCAGCAGTCCAGACAGGGTTGGGGCCAACGTCCTGACTTTC. Its translation is CASSPDRVGANVLTF.

The chain employs TRBV5-4 and TRBJ2-7; D possibly corresponds to TRBD2 (5 bases). This CDR3 is built from 12 residues. V was cut by 0 bases and J by 5 bases, with 6 bases left in between. The germline gives CDR1 SGHNT, CDR2 YYREEE (reference sequence). The CDR3 reads CASSLVGDEQYF. The CDR3 DNA reads TGTGCCAGCAGCTTGGTCGGGGACGAGCAGTACTTC.

With regard to this clone: Distinct nucleotide sequences in the sample also encode this CDR3. The rearrangement uses TRBV29-1 and TRBJ2-7, with D tentatively TRBD2 (5 bases). The germline V gene has CDR1 SQVTM and CDR2 ANQGSEA. V lost 6 bases to trimming and J lost 1 base, with 13 bases between them. The CDR3 runs to 13 residues. CDR3 amino acids: CSVSEGFSYEQYF. CDR3 in DNA: TGCAGCGTCTCAGAGGGATTTTCCTACGAGCAGTACTTC.

The genes are TRBV7-7 and TRBJ2-2; possible D gene TRBD1, 7 bases. Germline V lookup: CDR1 SSHAT, CDR2 FNYEAQ (reference sequence). The CDR3 sequence is 17 residues long. Trimming took 5 bases from V and 6 from J, leaving 22 bases between them. The CDR3 here is CASSQPRAEGAAGELFF. The DNA of the CDR3 is TGTGCCAGCAGCCAACCACGAGCGGAGGGGGCGGCCGGGGAGCTGTTTTTT.

V usage is TRBV27 and J usage is TRBJ1-2, with 9 positions matching TRBD1. The CDR3 totals 13 residues. V shed 4 bases, J shed 7 bases, and the junction held 4 bases outside the gene matches. Germline CDR1 MNHEY, CDR2 SMNVEV (reference sequence). Here the CDR3 DNA reads TGTGCCAGCAGTTACACAGGGGGCATTGGCTACACCTTC. It yields the protein CASSYTGGIGYTF.

The genes are TRBV18 and TRBJ1-6; D unclear. This CDR3 region has 16 residues. Trimming took off 1 base at V and 6 bases at J, with 13 bases between the two ends. Germline CDR1 reads KGHSH; CDR2 reads LQKENI. The chain's CDR3 is CASSPQQTTSNSPLHF. The CDR3 DNA reads TGTGCCAGCTCACCACAACAGACCACAAGTAATTCACCCCTCCACTTT.

This clone came up once. The CDR3 spells CASSRGTTNTGELFF. CDR3 bases: TGTGCCAGCAGCCGGGGGACAACCAACACCGGGGAGCTGTTTTTT. The chain combines TRBV14 with TRBJ2-2; TRBD1 might be the D (6 bases). The CDR3 loop spans 15 amino acids. Germline lookup yields CDR1 SGHDN and CDR2 FVKESK. The ends were cut back, 4 bases at V and 2 bases at J, with 11 bases in the middle.

This CDR3 reads CASSLEPGQALGTQYF. CDR3 coding DNA: TGCGCCAGCAGCTTGGAACCAGGACAGGCCCTAGGGACCCAGTACTTC. The V call is TRBV5-1, the J call TRBJ2-5, with TRBD1 matching 7 bases. CDR1 is SGHRS and CDR2 is YFSETQ in the germline V gene. J lost 7 bases, V lost 0 bases, and 12 bases had no gene match. The CDR3 is made up of 16 amino acids. Full variable domain (missing parts from reference TRBV5-1 and TRBJ2-5): KAGVTQTPRYLIKTRGQQVTLSCSPISGHRSVSWYQQTPGQGLQFLFEYFSETQRNKGNFPGRFSGRQFSNSRSEMNVSTLELGDSALYLCASSLEPGQALGTQYFGPGTRLLVL.

This rearrangement joins TRBV9 to TRBJ2-2; 9 bases are shared with TRBD2. J lost 4 bases, V lost 0 bases, and 7 bases had no gene match. The CDR3 totals 17 residues. Germline values: CDR1 SGDLS, CDR2 YYNGEE. The CDR3 nucleotides are TGTGCCAGCAGCGTAGATGGCGGGGGGGCCGTCACCGGGGAGCTGTTTTTT. It encodes CASSVDGGGAVTGELFF.

This chain uses TRBV6-5 with TRBJ2-7; D unclear. Germline V lookup: CDR1 MNHEY, CDR2 SVGAGI. There are 13 residues in the CDR3. Between the trimmed V and J ends, which lost 6 bases and 6 bases, there was a span of 15 bases. CDR3 loop: CASSRKGASEQYF. The CDR3 DNA reads TGTGCCAGCAGCCGCAAAGGAGCCTCCGAGCAGTACTTC.

The chain couples TRBV5-8 to TRBJ2-7, with TRBD2 as a possible D gene (5 bases). The CDR3 spans 15 residues. Germline values: CDR1 SGHTS, CDR2 YDEGEE. The ends were cut back, 4 bases at V and 4 bases at J, with 18 bases in the middle. CDR3 in DNA: TGTGCCAGCAGCAGCCGGGGTAGAACAGTTTACGAGCAGTACTTC. This translates into CASSSRGRTVYEQYF.

This clone was recorded only once. This chain uses TRBV30 with TRBJ2-7; TRBD1 agrees at 7 bases. The V segment lost 3 bases and the J segment 6 bases; nucleotides outside the gene matches: 14. The CDR3 is made up of 15 amino acids. CDR1 is GTSNPN and CDR2 is SVGIG in the germline V gene (reference sequence). CDR3 in DNA: TGTGCCTGGAGGGGCAGGGGGTGGAGTCGGGGCGAGCAGTACTTC. Its protein product is CAWRGRGWSRGEQYF.

The chain recombines TRBV27 with TRBJ2-3; 8 bases match TRBD2. Trimming cost V 3 bases and J 2 bases; bases outside gene matches: 7. This CDR3 has 16 residues. Germline V gene data show CDR1 as MNHEY and CDR2 as SMNVEV (reference sequence). In nucleotides, the CDR3 is TGTGCCAGCAGTTTGAGTAGCGGGGCAATCACAGATACGCAGTATTTT. Translation gives CASSLSSGAITDTQYF.

The V and J genes are TRBV6-6 and TRBJ1-3; possible D gene TRBD1, 5 bases. The germline gives CDR1 MNHNY, CDR2 SVGAGI (reference sequence). CDR3 length: 12 residues. Trimming took 5 bases from V and 4 from J, leaving 6 bases between them. The chain's CDR3 is CASSNRGNTIYF. The CDR3 DNA reads TGTGCCAGCAGTAACAGGGGAAACACCATATATTTT.

CDR3 in DNA: TGTGCCAGCAGTGAAGCGGGGGCCGCTGGAGGCTACACCTTC. Residues: CASSEAGAAGGYTF. The chain recombines TRBV6-1 with TRBJ1-2, with a weak D call TRBD1 (6 bases). The length of the CDR3 is 14 residues. The germline gives CDR1 MNHNS, CDR2 SASEGT. The ends were cut back, 0 bases at V and 8 bases at J, with 13 bases in the middle.

This clone was found once. The chain links TRBV6-5 to TRBJ2-7, with TRBD2 matching 9 bases. The CDR3 length is 13 residues. Trimming cost V 0 bases and J 6 bases; bases outside gene matches: 0. The germline V gene encodes CDR1 MNHEY and CDR2 SVGAGI. The CDR3 DNA reads as TGTGCCAGCAGTTACTCTAGCGGGGGCGAGCAGTACTTC. Residues: CASSYSSGGEQYF.

The chain has TRBV6-6 and TRBJ1-4, with TRBD1 identical over 7 bases. The length of the CDR3 is 15 residues. Germline values: CDR1 MNHNY, CDR2 SVGAGI (reference sequence). Trimming took 4 bases from V and 0 from J; bases not matched to a gene: 2. CDR3 loop: CASSWGQTTNEKLFF. The CDR3 nucleotides read TGTGCCAGCAGTTGGGGACAGACAACTAATGAAAAACTGTTTTTT.

The rearrangement links TRBV11-2 to TRBJ1-6; no reliable D call. Germline lookup yields CDR1 SGHAT and CDR2 FQNNGV. This CDR3 contains 15 residues. V gave up 5 bases and J gave up 0 bases, with 8 bases separating them. CDR3 in DNA: TGTGCCAGCAGCACAACGGGCTCCTATAATTCACCCCTCCACTTT. Protein: CASSTTGSYNSPLHF.

This chain links TRBV5-1 with TRBJ1-5; 8 bases line up with TRBD1. Per germline, CDR1 SGHRS and CDR2 YFSETQ. The CDR3 is 16 residues long. With V trimmed by 0 bases and J by 5 bases, 7 bases remained unmatched. The CDR3 DNA is TGCGCCAGCAGCTTGGATCCAACAGGGGGTGATCAGCCCCAGCATTTT. Amino acids: CASSLDPTGGDQPQHF.

This chain connects TRBV6-5 to TRBJ1-2, with TRBD1 identical over 7 bases. From germline, CDR1 is MNHEY and CDR2 SVGAGI. The ends lost 1 base at V and 4 bases at J; junction bases unmatched: 3. The CDR3 consists of 14 residues. The CDR3 reads CASSYFAGGYGYTF. For the CDR3, the DNA is TGTGCCAGCAGTTACTTCGCAGGGGGCTATGGCTACACCTTC.